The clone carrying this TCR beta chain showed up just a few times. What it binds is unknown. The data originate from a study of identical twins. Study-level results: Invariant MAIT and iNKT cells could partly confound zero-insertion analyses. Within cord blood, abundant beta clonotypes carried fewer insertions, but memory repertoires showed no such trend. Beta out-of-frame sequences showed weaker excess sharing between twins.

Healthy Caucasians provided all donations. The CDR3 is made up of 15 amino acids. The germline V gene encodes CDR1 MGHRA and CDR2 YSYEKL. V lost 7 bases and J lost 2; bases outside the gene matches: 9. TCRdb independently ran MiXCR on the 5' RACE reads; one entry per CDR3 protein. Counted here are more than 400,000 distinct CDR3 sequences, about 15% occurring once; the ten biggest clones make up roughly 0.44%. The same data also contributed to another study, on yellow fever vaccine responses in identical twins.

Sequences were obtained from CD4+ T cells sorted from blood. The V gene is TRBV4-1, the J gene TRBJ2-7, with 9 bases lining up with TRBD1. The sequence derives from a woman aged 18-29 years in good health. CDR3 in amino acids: CASKGPGTGPYEQYF. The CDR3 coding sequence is TGCGCCAGCAAGGGACCCGGGACAGGGCCCTACGAGCAGTACTTC.